This is a list of T cell receptor beta chains from one sample in a study of blood T cell repertoires in COVID-19. Sequencing was performed with immunoSEQ multiplex PCR; in TCRdb, only in-frame clones are kept and a portion is missing. This sample has over 250,000 clones, with under 90% found just once. The sequenced sample consisted of peripheral blood. Source of these receptors: a woman between 50 and 59 years old who had recovered from COVID-19. CDR3s include the opening cysteine and the closing phenylalanine or tryptophan. A D gene is named only where the DNA matches it firmly. Expanded clones get a size class; other rows say once, few or many, or leave the size out.

v_call	d_call	j_call	clone_size	cdr3_length	cdr3_aa	cdr3_nt
TRBV28	-	TRBJ1-2	-	14	CASRRDTLNYGYTF	TGTGCCAGCAGACGGGACACATTAAACTATGGCTACACCTTC
TRBV7-2	-	TRBJ1-5	-	14	CASSFRGNYQPQHF	TGTGCCAGCAGCTTTAGGGGGAACTATCAGCCCCAGCATTTT
TRBV28	-	TRBJ1-2	-	17	CASNPAAGPYAGDGYTF	TGTGCCAGCAACCCAGCGGCAGGTCCATACGCCGGTGATGGCTACACCTTC
TRBV28	-	TRBJ2-3	few	13	CATAWNSADTQYF	TGTGCTACAGCATGGAATTCCGCAGATACGCAGTATTTT
TRBV3-1/TRBV3-2	-	TRBJ1-3	-	19	CASSQVSVGGRWSGNTIYF	TGTGCCAGCAGCCAAGTAAGCGTAGGGGGAAGGTGGTCTGGAAACACCATATATTTT
TRBV3-1/TRBV3-2	TRBD1	TRBJ2-1	few	15	CASSQDNGQGGEQFF	TGTGCCAGCAGCCAAGATAACGGACAGGGGGGCGAGCAGTTCTTC
TRBV18	TRBD2	TRBJ2-7	-	16	CASSSSASGGAHEQYF	TGTGCCAGCTCATCTTCAGCTAGCGGGGGGGCCCACGAGCAGTACTTC
TRBV24-1	-	TRBJ2-3	-	12	CATSDPLDTQYF	TGTGCCACCAGTGATCCCTTAGATACGCAGTATTTT
TRBV7-2	-	TRBJ1-1	-	16	CASSSQGQGMNTEAFF	TGTGCCAGCAGCTCCCAGGGCCAGGGGATGAACACTGAAGCTTTCTTT
TRBV30	-	TRBJ2-1	-	16	CAWSIWAKHAGNEQFF	TGTGCCTGGAGTATCTGGGCAAAACATGCTGGCAATGAGCAGTTCTTC
TRBV9	-	TRBJ1-6	-	16	CASSVDGRPYNSPLHF	TGTGCCAGCAGCGTAGACGGGAGACCCTATAATTCACCCCTCCACTTT
TRBV7-9	-	TRBJ1-1	-	14	CASSLGGMNTEAFF	TGTGCCAGCAGCTTAGGGGGCATGAACACTGAAGCTTTCTTT
TRBV19	TRBD2	TRBJ2-7	once	11	CASSMGTSQYF	TGTGCCAGTAGTATGGGGACTAGCCAGTACTTC
TRBV29-1	TRBD1	TRBJ2-5	-	13	CSVWTGEGETQYF	TGCAGCGTCTGGACAGGGGAAGGAGAGACCCAGTACTTC
TRBV7-2	TRBD2	TRBJ2-5	-	15	CASSPGGANQETQYF	TGTGCCAGCAGCCCCGGGGGGGCCAACCAAGAGACCCAGTACTTC
TRBV4-1	-	TRBJ1-4	few	17	CASSQDGRSATNEKLFF	TGCGCCAGCAGCCAAGATGGGAGGTCAGCAACTAATGAAAAACTGTTTTTT
TRBV5-8	-	TRBJ1-1	-	15	CASSFIGGANTEAFF	TGTGCCAGCAGCTTTATCGGGGGGGCGAACACTGAAGCTTTCTTT
TRBV7-3	TRBD1	TRBJ2-7	-	13	CASSIRTGYEQYF	TGTGCCAGCAGCATCCGGACAGGGTATGAGCAGTACTTC
TRBV6-2/TRBV6-3	-	TRBJ2-7	-	11	CASSYSRSKYF	TGTGCCAGCAGTTACTCACGAAGCAAGTACTTC
TRBV28	-	TRBJ1-6	-	16	CASSTTVGYYNSPLHF	TGTGCCAGCAGTACGACAGTGGGTTACTATAATTCACCCCTCCACTTT
TRBV4-1	-	TRBJ2-6	-	18	CASSQDLEGRSGANVLTF	TGCGCCAGCAGCCAAGATCTGGAGGGACGCTCTGGGGCCAACGTCCTGACTTTC
TRBV27	-	TRBJ1-5	-	15	CASSLGGSGNQPQHF	TGTGCCAGCAGTTTGGGGGGGTCTGGCAATCAGCCCCAGCATTTT
TRBV28	-	TRBJ1-4	-	15	CASSPTGRMDEKLFF	TGTGCCAGCAGCCCAACCGGGAGAATGGATGAAAAACTGTTTTTT
TRBV24-1	TRBD2	TRBJ2-2	once	17	CATSDWGGRRHTGELFF	TGTGCCACCAGTGATTGGGGCGGGAGAAGGCACACCGGGGAGCTGTTTTTT
TRBV4-2	TRBD2	TRBJ2-1	few	15	CASSQELAGGYEQFF	TGTGCCAGCAGCCAAGAACTAGCGGGGGGGTACGAGCAGTTCTTC
TRBV28	-	TRBJ1-5	-	17	CATSTGLGILSNQPQHF	TGTGCCACATCTACAGGGCTCGGTATCCTTTCCAATCAGCCCCAGCATTTT
TRBV18	-	TRBJ1-1	-	15	CASSPASTGGTEAFF	TGTGCCAGCTCACCAGCATCGACAGGCGGGACTGAAGCTTTCTTT
TRBV2	-	TRBJ1-4	-	16	CASKGGQGTTNEKLFF	TGTGCCAGCAAGGGGGGGCAGGGAACAACTAATGAAAAACTGTTTTTT
TRBV28	-	TRBJ1-2	-	14	CASSWRGEDYGYTF	TGTGCCAGCAGTTGGAGAGGGGAGGACTATGGCTACACCTTC
TRBV6-7	-	TRBJ2-7	-	14	CASSCPGSSYEQYF	TGTGCCAGCAGTTGCCCGGGGAGTAGTTACGAGCAGTACTTC
TRBV5-1	-	TRBJ1-4	-	15	CASSLSGVANEKLFF	TGCGCCAGCAGCCTTTCAGGGGTAGCTAATGAAAAACTGTTTTTT
TRBV18	TRBD2	TRBJ2-5	-	16	CASSPPASGGQETQYF	TGTGCCAGCTCACCACCGGCTAGCGGGGGTCAAGAGACCCAGTACTTC
TRBV3-1/TRBV3-2	-	TRBJ2-3	-	18	CASSQDEGAGLFTDTQYF	TGTGCCAGCAGCCAAGATGAGGGAGCGGGCCTATTCACAGATACGCAGTATTTT
TRBV7-2	-	TRBJ1-3	-	14	CASSPAVGLYTIYF	TGTGCCAGCAGCCCCGCTGTCGGTCTCTACACCATATATTTT
TRBV5-6	-	TRBJ2-7	-	12	CASSLSAYEQYF	TGTGCCAGCAGCTTAAGTGCGTACGAGCAGTACTTC
TRBV7-2	-	TRBJ2-7	-	14	CASSLGGTSYEQYF	TGTGCCAGCAGCCTCGGCGGGACTTCCTACGAGCAGTACTTC
TRBV4-2	-	TRBJ2-6	-	14	CASSQGQAPNVLTF	TGTGCCAGCAGCCAAGGGCAGGCCCCCAACGTCCTGACTTTC
TRBV7-2	-	TRBJ2-7	few	14	CASSPGTRTEEQYF	TGTGCCAGCAGCCCCGGGACTCGTACTGAAGAGCAGTACTTC
TRBV5-1	-	TRBJ1-4	many	16	CASSWGAGGLGEKLFF	TGCGCCAGCAGCTGGGGCGCGGGGGGGCTAGGTGAAAAACTGTTTTTT
TRBV27	TRBD1	TRBJ1-2	-	14	CASSSNTGDYGYTF	TGTGCCAGCAGTTCTAACACAGGGGACTATGGCTACACCTTC
TRBV27	TRBD1	TRBJ1-4	-	13	CASKTGGLEKLFF	TGTGCCAGCAAGACAGGGGGCCTCGAAAAACTGTTTTTT
TRBV4-2	-	TRBJ1-2	-	16	CASSQDMARANYGYTF	TGTGCCAGCAGCCAAGATATGGCCAGGGCAAACTATGGCTACACCTTC
TRBV6-1	-	TRBJ2-2	-	13	CASSESGTGELFF	TGTGCCAGCAGTGAAAGCGGCACCGGGGAGCTGTTTTTT
TRBV20-1	-	TRBJ2-1	-	11	CSATSYNEQFF	TGCAGTGCTACTAGCTACAATGAGCAGTTCTTC
TRBV7-2	-	TRBJ2-1	-	15	CASSLVPGSYNEQFF	TGTGCCAGCAGCTTAGTCCCAGGCTCCTACAATGAGCAGTTCTTC
TRBV19	-	TRBJ2-1	-	11	CASSVYNEQFF	TGTGCCAGTTCCGTTTACAATGAGCAGTTCTTC
TRBV5-4	TRBD1	TRBJ1-4	-	14	CASSSQGAGEKLFF	TGTGCCAGCAGCTCTCAGGGGGCTGGTGAAAAACTGTTTTTT
TRBV7-6	TRBD2	TRBJ2-5	-	15	CASSLAGLGGGSQYF	TGTGCCAGCAGCTTAGCTGGATTGGGCGGGGGGTCCCAGTACTTC
TRBV11-3	-	TRBJ2-7	-	15	CASSLMSGGSYEQYF	TGTGCCAGCAGCTTAATGAGTGGAGGCTCCTACGAGCAGTACTTC
TRBV6-2/TRBV6-3	-	TRBJ1-2	-	11	CASSFFDGYTF	TGTGCCAGCAGTTTCTTCGATGGCTACACCTTC
TRBV27	-	TRBJ1-5	-	13	CASRRALGQPQHF	TGTGCCAGCAGGAGGGCGTTGGGTCAGCCCCAGCATTTT
TRBV27	-	TRBJ1-5	once	14	CASGYRRSNQPQHF	TGTGCCAGCGGCTACAGGCGTAGCAATCAGCCCCAGCATTTT